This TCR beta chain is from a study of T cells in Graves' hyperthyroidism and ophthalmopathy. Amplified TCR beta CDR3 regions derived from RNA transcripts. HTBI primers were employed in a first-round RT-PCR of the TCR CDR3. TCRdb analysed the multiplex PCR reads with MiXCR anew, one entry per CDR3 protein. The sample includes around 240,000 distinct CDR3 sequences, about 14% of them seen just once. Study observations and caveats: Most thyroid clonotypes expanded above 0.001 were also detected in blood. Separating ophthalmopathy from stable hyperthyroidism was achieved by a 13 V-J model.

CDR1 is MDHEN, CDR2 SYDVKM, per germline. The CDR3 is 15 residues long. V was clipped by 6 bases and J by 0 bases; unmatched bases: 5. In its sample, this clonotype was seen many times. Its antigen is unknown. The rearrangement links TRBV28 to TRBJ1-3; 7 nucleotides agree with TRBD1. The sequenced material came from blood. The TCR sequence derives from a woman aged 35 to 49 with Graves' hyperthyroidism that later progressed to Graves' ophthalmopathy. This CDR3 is CASRPGTVSGNTIYF. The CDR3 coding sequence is TGTGCCAGCAGACCCGGGACAGTCTCTGGAAACACCATATATTTT.